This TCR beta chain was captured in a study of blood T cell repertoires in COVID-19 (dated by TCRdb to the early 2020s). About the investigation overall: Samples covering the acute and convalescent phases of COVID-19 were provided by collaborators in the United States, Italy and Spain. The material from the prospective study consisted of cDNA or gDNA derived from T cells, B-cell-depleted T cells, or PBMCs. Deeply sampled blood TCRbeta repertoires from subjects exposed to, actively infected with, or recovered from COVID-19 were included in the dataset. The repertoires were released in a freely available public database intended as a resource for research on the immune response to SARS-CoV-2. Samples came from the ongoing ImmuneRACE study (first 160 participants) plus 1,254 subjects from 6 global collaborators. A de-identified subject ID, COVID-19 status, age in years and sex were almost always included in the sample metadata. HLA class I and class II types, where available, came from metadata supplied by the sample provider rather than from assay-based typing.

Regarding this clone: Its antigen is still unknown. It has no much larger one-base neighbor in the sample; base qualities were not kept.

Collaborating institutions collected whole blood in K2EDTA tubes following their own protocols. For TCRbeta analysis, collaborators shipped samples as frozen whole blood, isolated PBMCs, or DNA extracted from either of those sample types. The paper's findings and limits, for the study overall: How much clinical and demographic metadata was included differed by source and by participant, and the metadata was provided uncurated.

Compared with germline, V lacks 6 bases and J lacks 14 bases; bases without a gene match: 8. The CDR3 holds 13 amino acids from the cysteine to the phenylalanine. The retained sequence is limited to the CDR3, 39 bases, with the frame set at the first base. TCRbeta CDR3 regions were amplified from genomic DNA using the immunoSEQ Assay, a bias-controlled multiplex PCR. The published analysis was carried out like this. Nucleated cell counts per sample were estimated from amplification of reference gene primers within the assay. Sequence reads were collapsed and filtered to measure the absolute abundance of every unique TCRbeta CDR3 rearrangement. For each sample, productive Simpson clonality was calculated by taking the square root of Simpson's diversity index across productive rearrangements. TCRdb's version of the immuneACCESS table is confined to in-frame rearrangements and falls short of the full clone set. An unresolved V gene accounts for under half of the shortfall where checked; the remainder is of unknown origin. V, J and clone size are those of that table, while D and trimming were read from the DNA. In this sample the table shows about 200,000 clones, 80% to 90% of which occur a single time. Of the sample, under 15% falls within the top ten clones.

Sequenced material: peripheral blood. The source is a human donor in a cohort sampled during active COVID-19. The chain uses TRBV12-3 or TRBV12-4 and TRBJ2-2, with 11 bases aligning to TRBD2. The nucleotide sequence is TGTGCCAGCAGACCACCGACTAGCGGGAAACTGTTTTTT. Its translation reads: CASRPPTSGKLFF.